Each of the 30 T cell receptor beta chains below was sequenced from the same sample in a study of T cells after yellow fever vaccination. TCRdb reanalysed the 5' RACE reads using MiXCR and keeps one entry per CDR3 protein. The table shows some 130,000 distinct CDR3 sequences, with 6.6% occurring only once. Sequenced material: CD4+ T cells sorted from PBMCs, taken 10 days after the yellow fever booster vaccination. The receptors stem from a man in his thirties or forties who received the YFV17D yellow fever vaccine.

This clonotype was recorded a few times. The rearrangement joins TRBV7-9 to TRBJ2-1; maybe TRBD1 (6 bases). This CDR3 has 13 residues. V was clipped by 3 bases and J by 5 bases, with 8 bases between them. Germline lookup yields CDR1 SEHNR and CDR2 FQNEAQ (reference sequence). CDR3 sequence reads: CASSFGQNNEQFF. CDR3 nucleotides: TGTGCCAGCAGCTTCGGACAGAACAATGAGCAGTTCTTC.

This clonotype was picked up a small number of times. This rearrangement joins TRBV7-2 to TRBJ2-7; D gene uncertain. The CDR3 loop spans 13 amino acids. Trimming took off 3 bases at V and 6 bases at J, with 12 bases between the two ends. Germline V CDR1 and CDR2: SGHTA, FQGNSA. The CDR3 DNA reads TGTGCCAGCAGCTTGGGTTCCCGCCGCGAGCAGTACTTC. It is translated as CASSLGSRREQYF. The full variable domain, rest sourced from reference TRBV7-2 and TRBJ2-7, is GAGVSQSPSNKVTEKGKDVELRCDPISGHTALYWYRQSLGQGLEFLIYFQGNSAPDKSGLPSDRFSAERTGGSVSTLTIQRTQQEDSAVYLCASSLGSRREQYFGPGTRLTVT.

This clonotype was picked up many times. This chain uses TRBV25-1 with TRBJ2-7; 10 nucleotides agree with TRBD2. Germline V gene sequence: CDR1 MGHDK, CDR2 SYGVNS. V lost 5 bases and J lost 0; bases outside the gene matches: 1. The length of the CDR3 is 14 residues. CDR3 loop: CASSPSGGSYEQYF. CDR3 coding DNA: TGTGCCAGCAGTCCTAGCGGGGGCTCCTACGAGCAGTACTTC.

This clonotype was observed many times. This chain joins TRBV7-2 and TRBJ2-3; D unresolved. Germline V CDR1 and CDR2: SGHTA, FQGNSA. V was clipped by 6 bases and J by 2 bases, with 6 bases between them. The CDR3 runs 12 residues. The DNA of the CDR3 is TGTGCCAGCAGTTTCGACACAGATACGCAGTATTTT. The encoded protein is CASSFDTDTQYF.

This clonotype was seen ten or more times. The chain joins TRBV18 to TRBJ2-4; D is uncertain. The CDR3 has 14 amino acids. CDR1 is KGHSH and CDR2 is LQKENI in the germline V gene. V lost 0 bases and J lost 7, with 10 bases in between. In DNA, the CDR3 is TGTGCCAGCTCACCACCGGCTAGTATCAACATTCAGTACTTC. As protein: CASSPPASINIQYF.

This clonotype was picked up many times. V gene TRBV20-1 combines with J gene TRBJ1-1; D unresolved. V was trimmed by 0 bases and J by 2 bases, leaving 16 bases between them. Per germline, CDR1 DFQATT and CDR2 SNEGSKA (reference sequence). The CDR3 covers 16 residues. The CDR3 here is CSARDPVSSGNTEAFF. CDR3 DNA sequence: TGCAGTGCTAGAGATCCAGTAAGCAGCGGAAACACTGAAGCTTTCTTT.

This clonotype was found many times. This rearrangement joins TRBV6-5 to TRBJ1-4, with D maybe TRBD1 (6 bases). The germline gives CDR1 MNHEY, CDR2 SVGAGI. The CDR3 runs 14 residues. Trimming removed 6 bases at V and 6 bases at J, with 14 bases between. CDR3 sequence (DNA): TGTGCCAGCAGACTCACAGGGAGGCATGAAAAACTGTTTTTT. It specifies CASRLTGRHEKLFF.

In its sample, this clonotype was seen a few times. The chain couples TRBV7-9 to TRBJ1-2; D is uncertain. V was clipped by 1 base and J by 4 bases, with 10 bases between them. The V gene's germline CDR1 is SEHNR and CDR2 FQNEAQ (reference sequence). The CDR3 is 14 residues long. The DNA for the CDR3 is TGTGCCAGCAGCTTAGTTGTCAGCGGCTATGGCTACACCTTC. Translated: CASSLVVSGYGYTF.

This clonotype was observed at least ten times. The CDR3 protein is CASTDLRGYYGYTF. The CDR3 nucleotides are TGTGCCAGCACTGACCTGAGGGGATACTATGGCTACACCTTC. The V call is TRBV27, the J call TRBJ1-2; D possibly corresponds to TRBD1 (5 bases). Germline V gene lookup returns CDR1 MNHEY and CDR2 SMNVEV (reference sequence). CDR3 length: 14 residues. The germline V and J ends were trimmed by 7 bases and 3 bases, with 15 bases remaining between them.

Many counts were recorded for this clonotype. The chain is built from TRBV6-2 or TRBV6-3 and TRBJ2-7, with 11 nucleotides matching TRBD2. The CDR3 is 17 amino acids. Germline lookup yields CDR1 MNHEY and CDR2 SVGEGT. Trimming at V came to 1 base and at J to 2 bases, leaving 7 bases not matched to a gene. CDR3 residues: CASSYLGLAVRPYEQYF. CDR3 bases: TGTGCCAGCAGTTACTTGGGACTAGCGGTCAGACCCTACGAGCAGTACTTC.

Many counts were recorded for this clonotype. The CDR3 bases are TGCAGCGTTGTTGAGGGGTCCTACGAGCAGTACTTC. Protein: CSVVEGSYEQYF. The V and J genes are TRBV29-1 and TRBJ2-7; D may be TRBD1 or TRBD2 (5 bases each). The V gene's germline CDR1 is SQVTM and CDR2 ANQGSEA. The CDR3 spans 12 residues. V lost 4 bases and J 1 base, leaving 8 bases between the germline ends.

Ten or more counts support this clonotype. The chain uses TRBV5-1 and TRBJ2-1, with D unresolved. Germline CDR1 is SGHRS and CDR2 is YFSETQ. V dropped 3 bases and J dropped 4 bases, with 11 bases sitting between them. The CDR3 runs 14 residues. DNA of the CDR3: TGCGCCAGCAGCTCAGACGCTCGTTACAATGAGCAGTTCTTC. Translation gives CASSSDARYNEQFF.

The chain links TRBV20-1 to TRBJ1-3, with 9 bases matching TRBD1. V dropped 1 base and J dropped 0; count of bases not matched to a gene: 10. CDR3 length: 18 residues. Germline CDR1 DFQATT, CDR2 SNEGSKA (reference sequence). The CDR3 coding sequence is TGCAGTGCTAGAGTCACAGGGGGCGGACTAATCTCTGGAAACACCATATATTTT. Translation: CSARVTGGGLISGNTIYF.

There are many counts of this clonotype. In DNA form, the CDR3 reads TGTGCCAGCAGCACAAGCGGGAGGGTTAATGAGCAGTTCTTC. As protein: CASSTSGRVNEQFF. The chain has TRBV12-3 or TRBV12-4 and TRBJ2-1; 10 positions match TRBD2. The CDR3 loop spans 14 amino acids. V lost 6 bases, J lost 7 bases, and 6 bases stayed unmatched.

This clonotype occurred many times. V gene TRBV27 combines with J gene TRBJ1-1; 11 bases agree with TRBD1. The CDR3 totals 14 residues. The junction had 6 bases not matched to a gene; V was cut back by 2 bases and J by 10 bases. The germline V gene has CDR1 MNHEY and CDR2 SMNVEV (reference sequence). CDR3 sequence (DNA): TGTGCCAGCAGTTTAATGACCGGGACAGGGGGAGCTTTCTTT. Its protein product is CASSLMTGTGGAFF.

This clonotype has a handful of counts. This chain connects TRBV5-6 to TRBJ2-6; D unresolved. Trimming shortened V by 6 bases and J by 2 bases, and 9 bases separated the two germline ends. The CDR3 extends over 14 amino acids. In germline, CDR1 is SGHDT, CDR2 YYEEEE. CDR3 DNA sequence: TGTGCCAGCATCCTTCTCACTGGGGCCAACGTCCTGACTTTC. This codes for CASILLTGANVLTF.

The chain employs TRBV7-8 and TRBJ2-7; D is perhaps TRBD2 (6 bases). The CDR3 is made up of 14 amino acids. The germline V gene has CDR1 SGHVS and CDR2 FQNEAQ. V was shortened by 5 bases and J by 4 bases, with 15 bases between the two germline ends. This chain's CDR3 is CASSRNIAVYEQYF. DNA of the CDR3: TGTGCCAGCAGCAGGAACATAGCGGTTTACGAGCAGTACTTC.

At least ten counts were recorded for this clonotype. J is TRBJ2-3 and V is TRBV7-9; maybe TRBD2 (6 bases). The CDR3 spans 16 residues. Between the trimmed V and J ends, which lost 2 bases and 0 bases, there was a span of 12 bases. The germline V gene has CDR1 SEHNR and CDR2 FQNEAQ (reference sequence). The CDR3 nucleotides read TGTGCCAGCAGCTTACTCCGGGAGATTAGCACAGATACGCAGTATTTT. Protein sequence: CASSLLREISTDTQYF.

Note on this clonotype: A read error may be the cause here, since a much bigger clone is one base away. The chain employs TRBV28 and TRBJ2-7; the D gene is possibly TRBD1 (6 bases). CDR1 is MDHEN, CDR2 SYDVKM, per germline. The CDR3 runs to 15 residues. Trimming took off 7 bases at V and 3 bases at J, with 19 bases between the two ends. As DNA, the CDR3 is TGTGCCAGCACCCCCGCAGGGGTCCCCTTCTACGAGCAGTACTTC. This gives the protein CASTPAGVPFYEQYF.

This clonotype showed up many times. The V call is TRBV5-1, the J call TRBJ1-1, with 7 bases lining up with TRBD1. The CDR3 covers 14 residues. Germline assignment: CDR1 SGHRS and CDR2 YFSETQ. V lost 4 bases, J lost 2 bases, and 5 bases stayed unmatched. CDR3 nucleotides: TGCGCCAGCAGCCCCGGGACAGCTAACACTGAAGCTTTCTTT. Translation gives CASSPGTANTEAFF.

This clonotype was recorded at least ten times. The chain carries TRBV20-1 and TRBJ2-4; D uncertain. The germline V and J ends were trimmed by 5 bases and 1 base, with 15 bases remaining between them. The CDR3 spans 15 residues. In germline, CDR1 is DFQATT, CDR2 SNEGSKA (reference sequence). In DNA, the CDR3 is TGCAGTGCTCTAAATCCAGGAGCGGCCAAAAACATTCAGTACTTC. Residues: CSALNPGAAKNIQYF.

This chain links TRBV12-3 or TRBV12-4 with TRBJ2-2; D gene ambiguous. The length of the CDR3 is 14 residues. With 0 bases removed from V and 4 bases from J, the gap between germline ends came to 6 bases. CDR3 nucleotides: TGTGCCAGCAGTTTAGCGTGGGGCACCGGGGAGCTGTTTTTT. It codes for CASSLAWGTGELFF.

A note on this clonotype: A much bigger clone sits one base away, suggesting this may be a read error. The genes are TRBV28 and TRBJ2-1; TRBD2 might be the D (5 bases). The CDR3 runs to 16 residues. The V gene's germline CDR1 is MDHEN and CDR2 SYDVKM. The CDR3 region is CVSRNLAKLSYNEQFF. The CDR3 coding sequence is TGTGTCAGCAGAAACCTAGCAAAGCTGTCCTACAATGAGCAGTTCTTC.

This clonotype came up many times. The chain links TRBV19 to TRBJ2-1; 7 positions agree with TRBD1. Germline trimming cut 6 bases from V and 4 bases from J; bases unmatched to any gene: 12. Germline CDR1 and CDR2: LNHDA and SQIVND (reference sequence). The CDR3 runs 16 residues. The CDR3 region is CASRGLQGERYNEQFF. CDR3 DNA: TGTGCCAGTAGGGGCCTGCAGGGGGAACGGTACAATGAGCAGTTCTTC.

This clonotype was seen ten or more times. The chain uses TRBV20-1 and TRBJ2-3; 13 bases map to TRBD2. With 8 bases clipped from V and 4 bases from J, the junction kept 3 bases outside the gene matches. CDR1 is DFQATT and CDR2 is SNEGSKA in the germline V gene (reference sequence). The CDR3 has 13 amino acids. The CDR3 nucleotides read TGCAGTCGGACTAGCGGGAGCCCAGATACGCAGTATTTT. Protein: CSRTSGSPDTQYF.

This clonotype was counted many times. This chain links TRBV7-9 with TRBJ1-2; TRBD1 aligns across 7 bases. CDR1 and CDR2 (germline): SEHNR, FQNEAQ (reference sequence). Unmatched junction bases numbered 5, after V lost 1 base and J lost 3 bases. This CDR3 region has 15 residues. CDR3 protein: CASSLVGTEDYGYTF. The CDR3 region has the DNA TGTGCCAGCAGCTTAGTGGGGACAGAGGACTATGGCTACACCTTC. Full variable domain (outside the CDR3, taken from reference TRBV7-9 and TRBJ1-2): DTGVSQNPRHKITKRGQNVTFRCDPISEHNRLYWYRQTLGQGPEFLTYFQNEAQLEKSRLLSDRFSAERPKGSFSTLEIQRTEQGDSAMYLCASSLVGTEDYGYTFGSGTRLTVV.

This clonotype was seen at least ten times. This sequence joins TRBV12-3 or TRBV12-4 and TRBJ2-1; D not resolved. This CDR3 comprises 13 residues. V was pared by 1 base and J by 15 bases, with 16 bases between. CDR3 coding DNA: TGTGCCAGCAGTTTAGGGATCCGCAGCCCGGGGTTCTTC. Residues: CASSLGIRSPGFF.

This clonotype was seen ten or more times. This rearrangement joins TRBV20-1 to TRBJ1-1; D is undetermined. V was cut by 6 bases and J by 1 base, with 9 bases left in between. From germline, CDR1 is DFQATT and CDR2 SNEGSKA (reference sequence). This CDR3 contains 12 residues. In DNA form, the CDR3 reads TGCAGTGCCCCTATCAAGAACACTGAAGCTTTCTTT. Its translation: CSAPIKNTEAFF.

This clonotype was recorded many times. The chain links TRBV28 to TRBJ2-5, with D perhaps TRBD1 or TRBD2 (5 bases each). The ends were cut back, 2 bases at V and 1 base at J, with 11 bases in the middle. Germline V CDR1 and CDR2: MDHEN, SYDVKM. This CDR3 has 15 residues. CDR3 residues: CASSLASGTQETQYF. CDR3 DNA sequence: TGTGCCAGCAGTTTAGCCTCCGGGACCCAAGAGACCCAGTACTTC.

The chain couples TRBV19 to TRBJ2-1; possible D gene TRBD1, 5 bases. V gave up 2 bases and J gave up 6 bases, with 8 bases separating them. The CDR3 has 13 amino acids. The germline CDR1 and CDR2 sequences are LNHDA and SQIVND (reference sequence). CDR3 nucleotides: TGTGCCAGTAGTATATCTAGGGGCAATGAGCAGTTCTTC. It encodes CASSISRGNEQFF.